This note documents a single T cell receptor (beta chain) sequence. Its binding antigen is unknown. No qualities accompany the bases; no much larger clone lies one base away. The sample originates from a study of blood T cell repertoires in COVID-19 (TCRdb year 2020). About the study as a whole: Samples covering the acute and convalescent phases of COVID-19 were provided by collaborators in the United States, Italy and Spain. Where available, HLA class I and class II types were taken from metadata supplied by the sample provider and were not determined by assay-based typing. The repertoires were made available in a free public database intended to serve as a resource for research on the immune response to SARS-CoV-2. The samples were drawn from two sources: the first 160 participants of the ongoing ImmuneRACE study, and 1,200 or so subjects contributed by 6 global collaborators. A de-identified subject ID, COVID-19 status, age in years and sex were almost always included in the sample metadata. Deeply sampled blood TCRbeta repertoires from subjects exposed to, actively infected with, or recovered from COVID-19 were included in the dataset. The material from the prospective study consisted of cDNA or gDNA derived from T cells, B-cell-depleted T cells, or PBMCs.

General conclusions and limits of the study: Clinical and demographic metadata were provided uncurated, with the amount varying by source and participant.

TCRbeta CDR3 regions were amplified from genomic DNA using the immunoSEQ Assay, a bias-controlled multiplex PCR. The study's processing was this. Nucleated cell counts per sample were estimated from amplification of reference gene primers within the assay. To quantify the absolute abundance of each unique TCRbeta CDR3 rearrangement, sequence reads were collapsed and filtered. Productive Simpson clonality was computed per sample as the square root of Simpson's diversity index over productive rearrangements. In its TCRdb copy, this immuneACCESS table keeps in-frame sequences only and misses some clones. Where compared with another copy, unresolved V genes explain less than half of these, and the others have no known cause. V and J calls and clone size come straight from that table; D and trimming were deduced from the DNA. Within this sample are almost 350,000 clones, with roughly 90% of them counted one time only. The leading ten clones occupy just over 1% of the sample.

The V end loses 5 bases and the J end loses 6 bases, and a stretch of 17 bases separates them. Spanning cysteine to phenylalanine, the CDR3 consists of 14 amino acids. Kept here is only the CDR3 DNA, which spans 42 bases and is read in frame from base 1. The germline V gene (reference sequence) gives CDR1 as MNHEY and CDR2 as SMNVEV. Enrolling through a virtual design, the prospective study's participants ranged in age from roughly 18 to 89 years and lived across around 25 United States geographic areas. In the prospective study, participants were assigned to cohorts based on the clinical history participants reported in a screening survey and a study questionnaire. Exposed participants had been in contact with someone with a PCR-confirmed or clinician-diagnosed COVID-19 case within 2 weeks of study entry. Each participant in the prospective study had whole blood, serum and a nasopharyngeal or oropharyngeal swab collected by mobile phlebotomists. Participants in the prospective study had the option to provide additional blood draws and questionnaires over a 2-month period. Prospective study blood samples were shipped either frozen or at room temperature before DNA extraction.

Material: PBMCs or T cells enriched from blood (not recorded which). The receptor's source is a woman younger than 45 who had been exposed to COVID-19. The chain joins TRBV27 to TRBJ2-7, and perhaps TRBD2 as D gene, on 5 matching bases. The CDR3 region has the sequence CASSGGGSPIEQYF. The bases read TGTGCCAGCAGTGGCGGAGGATCCCCCATCGAGCAGTACTTC.